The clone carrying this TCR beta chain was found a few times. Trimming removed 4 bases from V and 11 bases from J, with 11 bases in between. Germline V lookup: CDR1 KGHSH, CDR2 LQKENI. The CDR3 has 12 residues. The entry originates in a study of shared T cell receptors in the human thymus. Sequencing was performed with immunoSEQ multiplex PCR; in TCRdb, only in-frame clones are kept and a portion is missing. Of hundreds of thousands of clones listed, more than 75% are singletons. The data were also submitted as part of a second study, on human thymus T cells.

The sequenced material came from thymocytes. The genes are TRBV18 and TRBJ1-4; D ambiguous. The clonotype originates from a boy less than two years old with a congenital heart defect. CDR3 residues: CASSLLPEKLFF. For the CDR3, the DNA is TGTGCCAGCTCACTCCTCCCTGAGAAACTGTTTTTT.